This TCR beta chain was retrieved from a study of identical twins. This clonotype was observed a few times. A single record per CDR3 protein comes from TCRdb applying MiXCR to the 5' RACE reads. Here the sample spans hundreds of thousands of distinct CDR3 sequences, 9% to 15% being singletons. These sequences were also reported in another study, on yellow fever vaccine responses in identical twins.

Sequencing was done on a sample of CD8+ T cells sorted from blood. The clonotype originates from a woman under 30 in good health.

The CDR3 DNA reads TGCGCCAGCACCCCGGATGCGGGTCTATCTCTAGCGGGGAACAATGAGCAGTTCTTC. Protein: CASTPDAGLSLAGNNEQFF. This rearrangement joins TRBV5-1 to TRBJ2-1, with 9 bases that match TRBD2. The CDR3 runs 19 residues. J gave up 5 bases and V 6 bases, and 21 bases lay outside the gene matches. CDR1 and CDR2 (germline): SGHRS, YFSETQ.